This is a list of T cell receptor beta chains from one sample in a study of blood T cell repertoires in COVID-19. TCRdb's copy holds only in-frame clones and misses some; the assay was immunoSEQ multiplex PCR. The sample lists some 260,000 clones, about 91% seen once, with roughly 6% in the top ten. The sample taken for sequencing was peripheral blood. The receptors were gathered from a woman aged 25 to 45 with COVID-19, enrolled during active disease. CDR3s include the opening cysteine and the closing phenylalanine or tryptophan. The order of the fields is J gene, D gene, V gene, CDR3 length, clone size, CDR3 protein, CDR3 DNA. A D gene is named only where the DNA matches it firmly. Expanded clones are given a class, and other clones once, few, many or no size at all.

>TRBJ2-3|NA|TRBV9|14|once
CASSVGPVTDTQYF
TGTGCCAGCAGCGTAGGGCCTGTGACAGATACGCAGTATTTT
>TRBJ2-2|TRBD2|TRBV14|18|NA
CASSRGASSGRRPGELFF
TGTGCCAGCAGCCGAGGCGCTTCTAGCGGGAGACGGCCCGGGGAGCTGTTTTTT
>TRBJ1-6|NA|TRBV7-9|17|few
CASSLIGNYKDNSPLHF
TGTGCCAGCAGCTTAATAGGAAACTATAAGGATAATTCACCCCTCCACTTT
>TRBJ1-2|TRBD1|TRBV6-1|17|NA
CASSDRPGGGNSYGYTF
TGTGCCAGCAGTGATCGTCCAGGGGGCGGAAATAGCTATGGCTACACCTTC
>TRBJ2-7|TRBD1|TRBV6-6|15|NA
CASTSVRGQPYEQYF
TGTGCCAGCACTTCGGTGAGGGGGCAACCCTACGAGCAGTACTTC
>TRBJ2-1|NA|TRBV11-2|14|NA
CASSLSLQGNEQFF
TGTGCCAGCAGCTTAAGCCTACAGGGAAATGAGCAGTTCTTC
>TRBJ2-3|NA|TRBV6-2/TRBV6-3|14|NA
CASSPGEQADTQYF
TGTGCCAGCAGTCCGGGTGAACAGGCGGATACGCAGTATTTT
>TRBJ2-2|NA|TRBV5-4|15|NA
CASSLRSAGTGELFF
TGTGCCAGCAGCTTGAGGTCAGCGGGCACCGGGGAGCTGTTTTTT
>TRBJ1-4|NA|TRBV2|15|NA
CASTSGRGSNEKLFF
TGTGCCAGCACAAGTGGTCGGGGAAGCAATGAAAAACTGTTTTTT
>TRBJ1-2|NA|TRBV5-8|12|NA
CASSLDRYGYTF
TGTGCCAGCAGCTTGGACAGATATGGCTACACCTTC
>TRBJ2-2|TRBD2|TRBV30|15|once
CAWSIGLAGIGELFF
TGTGCCTGGAGTATTGGACTAGCGGGAATCGGGGAGCTGTTTTTT
>TRBJ2-3|TRBD2|TRBV28|16|NA
CASSLGTSGLTDTQYF
TGTGCCAGCAGTCTCGGGACTAGCGGATTGACAGATACGCAGTATTTT
>TRBJ2-7|TRBD1|TRBV5-1|15|NA
CASSSGQGAGYEQYF
TGCGCCAGCAGCTCCGGACAGGGGGCGGGTTACGAGCAGTACTTC
>TRBJ2-3|TRBD2|TRBV19|14|NA
CASSTSGSGGTQYF
TGTGCCAGTAGTACTAGCGGGAGCGGAGGTACGCAGTATTTT
>TRBJ1-1|NA|TRBV25-1|13|NA
CASSLGRNTEAFF
TGTGCCAGCAGTCTTGGGAGGAACACTGAAGCTTTCTTT
>TRBJ1-6|NA|TRBV19|15|NA
CASSIGGSNNSPLHF
TGTGCCAGTAGTATAGGGGGCTCGAATAATTCACCCCTCCACTTT
>TRBJ2-1|NA|TRBV13|18|NA
CASSLEVSRDSNYNEQFF
TGTGCCAGCAGCTTAGAGGTGAGCCGGGACTCGAACTACAATGAGCAGTTCTTC
>TRBJ1-2|NA|TRBV18|14|NA
CASSPSGWAYGYTF
TGTGCCAGCTCACCGTCAGGTTGGGCCTATGGCTACACCTTC
>TRBJ2-1|TRBD2|TRBV14|20|NA
CASSQGWIAGDRESYNEQFF
TGTGCCAGCAGCCAAGGTTGGATAGCGGGGGACCGAGAATCCTACAATGAGCAGTTCTTC
>TRBJ2-1|TRBD2|TRBV4-1|16|NA
CASSQASGRAGDEQFF
TGCGCCAGCAGCCAAGCCAGCGGGAGGGCGGGGGATGAGCAGTTCTTC
>TRBJ2-1|TRBD2|TRBV19|15|NA
CASSSRLAGNNEQFF
TGTGCCAGTAGTTCCCGACTAGCGGGCAACAATGAGCAGTTCTTC
>TRBJ2-7|NA|TRBV7-6|12|NA
CASSLSGYEQYF
TGTGCCAGCAGCTTATCAGGATACGAGCAGTACTTC
>TRBJ1-1|TRBD1|TRBV13|14|NA
CASSATGDGTEAFF
TGTGCCAGCAGCGCGACAGGGGATGGGACTGAAGCTTTCTTT
>TRBJ2-1|TRBD2|TRBV9|15|NA
CASSALLAGLNEQFF
TGTGCCAGCAGCGCTCTACTAGCGGGCCTTAATGAGCAGTTCTTC
>TRBJ1-2|TRBD1|TRBV2|12|NA
CASLKGGEGYTF
TGTGCCAGCCTAAAAGGGGGCGAGGGCTACACCTTC
>TRBJ2-5|NA|TRBV11-3|12|NA
CASSFLQETQYF
TGTGCCAGCAGCTTCCTACAAGAGACCCAGTACTTC
>TRBJ2-2|NA|TRBV6-6|15|NA
CASRFGGPDTGELFF
TGTGCCAGCAGGTTCGGGGGGCCAGACACCGGGGAGCTGTTTTTT
>TRBJ2-7|TRBD2|TRBV28|17|NA
CASNSPAAGGRAYEQYF
TGTGCCAGCAACTCCCCCGCTGCGGGGGGAAGGGCCTACGAGCAGTACTTC
>TRBJ1-2|NA|TRBV18|15|NA
CASSPPLGAHYGYTF
TGTGCCAGCTCACCACCTCTGGGGGCCCACTATGGCTACACCTTC
>TRBJ2-3|NA|TRBV28|15|NA
CASIKGRGSTDTQYF
TGTGCCAGCATAAAAGGGAGAGGGAGCACAGATACGCAGTATTTT
>TRBJ1-2|TRBD1|TRBV24-1|14|once
CATHTGTGESGYTF
TGTGCCACCCATACCGGGACAGGGGAAAGTGGCTACACCTTC
>TRBJ2-2|TRBD1|TRBV6-1|15|few
CASSEIVGGSGELFF
TGTGCCAGCAGTGAAATCGTAGGGGGCTCCGGGGAGCTGTTTTTT
>TRBJ2-2|NA|TRBV6-5|16|NA
CASSYSMTVSTGELFF
TGTGCCAGCAGTTACTCCATGACAGTCTCCACCGGGGAGCTGTTTTTT
>TRBJ1-5|TRBD1|TRBV4-1|15|few
CASSQEGRGQQPQHF
TGCGCCAGCAGCCAAGAAGGCAGGGGGCAACAGCCCCAGCATTTT
>TRBJ2-3|NA|TRBV4-1|14|NA
CASSQGLAADTQYF
TGCGCCAGCAGCCAAGGTCTAGCCGCAGATACGCAGTATTTT
>TRBJ2-2|TRBD2|TRBV5-4|17|NA
CASSRGLAGGRTGELFF
TGTGCCAGCAGCAGGGGACTAGCGGGGGGGCGAACCGGGGAGCTGTTTTTT
>TRBJ2-1|TRBD2|TRBV27|17|NA
CASRALGTSKVGGEQFF
TGTGCCAGCAGGGCCCTGGGGACTAGTAAGGTTGGGGGTGAGCAGTTCTTC
>TRBJ1-1|NA|TRBV29-1|15|NA
CSVGEWGRVNTEAFF
TGCAGCGTTGGGGAATGGGGCAGGGTGAACACTGAAGCTTTCTTT
>TRBJ1-2|NA|TRBV14|17|NA
CASSQGPVLLRGYGYTF
TGTGCCAGCAGCCAAGGGCCCGTATTACTTAGGGGATATGGCTACACCTTC
>TRBJ1-1|TRBD1|TRBV18|15|NA
CASSPRQGADTEAFF
TGTGCCAGCTCACCCCGACAGGGGGCGGACACTGAAGCTTTCTTT
>TRBJ2-7|NA|TRBV2|13|NA
CASRIRTDYEQYF
TGTGCCAGCAGGATCCGGACAGACTACGAGCAGTACTTC
>TRBJ1-6|TRBD1|TRBV7-8|16|NA
CASSFGTGGSYSPLHF
TGTGCCAGCAGCTTTGGGACAGGCGGGTCTTATTCACCCCTCCACTTT
>TRBJ2-1|NA|TRBV21-1|17|NA
CASSKGGLRLFYNEQFF
TGTGCCAGCAGCAAAGGAGGCTTAAGGTTATTTTACAATGAGCAGTTCTTC
>TRBJ1-3|NA|TRBV15|16|NA
CATSRDRNTAGNTIYF
TGTGCCACCAGCAGAGATAGGAACACAGCTGGAAACACCATATATTTT
>TRBJ2-1|NA|TRBV11-3|14|NA
CASSPGDSYNEQFF
TGTGCCAGCAGCCCGGGTGACTCCTACAATGAGCAGTTCTTC
>TRBJ1-2|TRBD1|TRBV10-3|13|NA
CAITDRGRDGYTF
TGTGCCATCACCGACAGGGGGCGAGATGGCTACACCTTC
>TRBJ1-3|TRBD1|TRBV19|17|NA
CASSAWTGNPSGNTIYF
TGTGCCAGTAGTGCATGGACAGGGAACCCCTCTGGAAACACCATATATTTT
>TRBJ1-2|TRBD1|TRBV28|15|NA
CASSSLWGQGDGYTF
TGTGCCAGCAGTTCACTATGGGGACAGGGGGACGGCTACACCTTC
>TRBJ2-3|TRBD2|TRBV4-3|14|once
CASSQRVGTTTQYF
TGCGCCAGCAGCCAACGGGTCGGGACTACTACGCAGTATTTT
>TRBJ2-4|NA|TRBV3-1/TRBV3-2|18|NA
CASSQDRGSVLAKNIQYF
TGTGCCAGCAGCCAAGATAGAGGATCGGTCCTAGCCAAAAACATTCAGTACTTC
>TRBJ2-1|TRBD1|TRBV29-1|17|NA
CSVANPTGTGTYNEQFF
TGCAGCGTTGCGAACCCGACCGGGACAGGGACATACAATGAGCAGTTCTTC
>TRBJ1-2|TRBD1|TRBV7-2|13|NA
CASSARDRGGYTF
TGTGCCAGCAGCGCCCGGGACAGGGGAGGCTACACCTTC
>TRBJ1-2|NA|TRBV29-1|13|once
CSVEDSTVRGYTF
TGCAGCGTTGAAGATTCTACCGTGCGGGGCTACACCTTC
>TRBJ2-2|TRBD1|TRBV12-3/TRBV12-4|12|NA
CASSPGQGRLFF
TGTGCCAGCAGTCCCGGACAGGGAAGGCTGTTTTTT
>TRBJ2-7|TRBD1|TRBV7-8|14|NA
CASSGRDRNYEQYF
TGTGCCAGCAGCGGCAGGGACAGAAACTACGAGCAGTACTTC